These 20 T cell receptor beta chains originate from one sample sequenced in a study of T cell responses to AZD1222 COVID-19 vaccine. Generated by immunoSEQ multiplex PCR, the TCRdb table keeps only in-frame clones and is missing some. The sample contains 75,000 to 100,000 clones, around 90% of which appear only once. Sequenced here: peripheral blood, sampled on day 0 of AZD1222 vaccination. The source is an adult in good health.

The chain joins TRBV27 to TRBJ1-4, with D uncertain. V lost 3 bases, J lost 8 bases, and 13 bases lay in between. The CDR3 totals 14 residues. CDR1 is MNHEY, CDR2 SMNVEV, per germline (reference sequence). The CDR3 spells CASSLGSQTEKLFF. The CDR3 bases are TGTGCCAGCAGTTTGGGGTCGCAGACCGAAAAACTGTTTTTT. The full variable domain, its missing parts supplied by reference TRBV27 and TRBJ1-4, is EAQVTQNPRYLITVTGKKLTVTCSQNMNHEYMSWYRQDPGLGLRQIYYSMNVEVTDKGDVPEGYKVSRKEKRNFPLILESPSPNQTSLYFCASSLGSQTEKLFFGSGTQLSVL.

This clone has a single count. The V and J genes are TRBV7-2 and TRBJ2-3; D tentatively fits TRBD1 or TRBD2 (5 bases each). Germline V gene sequence: CDR1 SGHTA, CDR2 FQGNSA. The V end lost 4 bases, the J end lost 6 bases, and 17 bases lay between the germline ends. The CDR3 spans 15 residues. CDR3 loop: CASSSGRAIQDTQYF. The CDR3 DNA is TGTGCCAGCAGCTCGGGGCGGGCTATTCAGGATACGCAGTATTTT. Full variable domain (outside the CDR3, taken from reference TRBV7-2 and TRBJ2-3): GAGVSQSPSNKVTEKGKDVELRCDPISGHTALYWYRQSLGQGLEFLIYFQGNSAPDKSGLPSDRFSAERTGGSVSTLTIQRTQQEDSAVYLCASSSGRAIQDTQYFGPGTRLTVL.

This chain joins TRBV11-2 and TRBJ1-6, with 8 bases identical to TRBD1. CDR1 and CDR2 from the germline V gene are SGHAT and FQNNGV. The CDR3 runs 19 residues. The V segment lost 5 bases and the J segment 0 bases; nucleotides outside the gene matches: 12. CDR3: CASSLPGTGGTSYNSPLHF. For the CDR3, the DNA is TGTGCCAGCAGCCTCCCCGGTACAGGGGGAACCTCCTATAATTCACCCCTCCACTTT.

This chain joins TRBV7-2 and TRBJ1-6; 10 bases map to TRBD1. Germline trimming cut 5 bases from V and 11 bases from J; bases unmatched to any gene: 6. The CDR3 length is 14 residues. The germline V gene encodes CDR1 SGHTA and CDR2 FQGNSA. CDR3 region: CASSGTGDWTPLHF. The CDR3 DNA sequence: TGTGCCAGCAGCGGGACAGGGGATTGGACACCCCTCCACTTT.

The rearrangement joins TRBV18 to TRBJ2-5; unclear D gene. The V gene lost 3 bases and the J gene lost 3 bases, with 5 bases spanning the gap. The CDR3 is 12 residues long. Germline lookup yields CDR1 KGHSH and CDR2 LQKENI. CDR3 residues: CASSPQEETQYF. CDR3 sequence (DNA): TGTGCCAGCTCACCGCAGGAAGAGACCCAGTACTTC.

This clone has just a few counts. The chain couples TRBV5-6 to TRBJ2-1; 8 bases are shared with TRBD2. Germline CDR1 and CDR2: SGHDT and YYEEEE. This CDR3 comprises 15 residues. V was pared by 1 base and J by 6 bases, with 6 bases of the junction left unmatched. The CDR3 spells CASSLWFTSGNEQFF. Here the CDR3 DNA reads TGTGCCAGCAGCTTGTGGTTCACTAGCGGCAATGAGCAGTTCTTC.

This clone was seen more than once but under ten times. This chain connects TRBV27 to TRBJ1-1; 8 nucleotides match TRBD1. After removal of 5 bases from V and 10 bases from J, the junction contained 12 bases not matched to a gene. The CDR3 extends over 14 amino acids. Germline values: CDR1 MNHEY, CDR2 SMNVEV (reference sequence). The CDR3 is CASSRRQGRTAAFF. CDR3 DNA: TGTGCCAGCAGTCGAAGACAGGGGCGAACCGCAGCTTTCTTT.

This chain connects TRBV18 to TRBJ1-6, with 7 bases fitting TRBD1. J lost 9 bases, V lost 1 base, and 9 bases had no gene match. CDR1 KGHSH and CDR2 LQKENI come from the germline V gene. The CDR3 is 16 amino acids. In DNA, the CDR3 is TGTGCCAGCTCACCACAGGGGGCGGATACAGGTTCACCCCTCCACTTT. Its translation is CASSPQGADTGSPLHF.

The gene calls are TRBV5-1 and TRBJ1-2; D is unclear. The CDR3 runs to 14 residues. The V end was cut by 2 bases, the J end by 0 bases, with 8 bases between. The germline V gene has CDR1 SGHRS and CDR2 YFSETQ. CDR3 amino acids: CASSFAEPNYGYTF. The CDR3 DNA follows: TGCGCCAGCAGCTTCGCCGAACCTAACTATGGCTACACCTTC.

J is TRBJ1-2 and V is TRBV7-2, with D hard to call. This CDR3 region has 14 residues. Trimming cost V 3 bases and J 4 bases, with 12 bases left between them. Per germline, CDR1 SGHTA and CDR2 FQGNSA. CDR3 coding DNA: TGTGCCAGCAGCTTTGGCCCCCTTTCCTATGGCTACACCTTC. Translated, it gives CASSFGPLSYGYTF.

The rearrangement uses TRBV28 and TRBJ1-1; the D is unclear. V was pared by 5 bases and J by 0 bases, with 13 bases between. This CDR3 is built from 15 residues. Per the germline V gene, CDR1 is MDHEN and CDR2 is SYDVKM. The CDR3 DNA follows: TGTGCCAGCAGTCTCGAGAGGAGAATGAACACTGAAGCTTTCTTT. Translation: CASSLERRMNTEAFF.

V is TRBV27 and J is TRBJ1-2, with 7 bases matching TRBD1. CDR1 is MNHEY and CDR2 is SMNVEV in the germline V gene (reference sequence). J gave up 4 bases and V 3 bases, and 5 bases lay outside the gene matches. The CDR3 contains 14 residues. CDR3 in DNA: TGTGCCAGCAGTTTCCGACAGGGCATCTATGGCTACACCTTC. This sequence encodes CASSFRQGIYGYTF.

The rearrangement links TRBV4-1 to TRBJ2-6; D gene unclear. V was clipped by 0 bases and J by 0 bases, with 21 bases between them. CDR3 size: 21 residues. Per the germline V gene, CDR1 is MGHRA and CDR2 is YSYEKL. As DNA, the CDR3 is TGCGCCAGCAGCCAAGACCAGGTCAGGAAGACAACCCTCTCTGGGGCCAACGTCCTGACTTTC. Its translation is CASSQDQVRKTTLSGANVLTF.

The V call is TRBV7-2, the J call TRBJ2-1; tentatively, D is TRBD2 (6 bases). Germline loops: CDR1 SGHTA, CDR2 FQGNSA. The germline V and J ends were trimmed by 2 bases and 7 bases, with 6 bases remaining between them. This CDR3 has 12 residues. CDR3 DNA: TGTGCCAGCAGCTTACGGGGGAATGAGCAGTTCTTC. Protein sequence: CASSLRGNEQFF. Variable domain in full (rest from reference TRBV7-2 and TRBJ2-1): GAGVSQSPSNKVTEKGKDVELRCDPISGHTALYWYRQSLGQGLEFLIYFQGNSAPDKSGLPSDRFSAERTGGSVSTLTIQRTQQEDSAVYLCASSLRGNEQFFGPGTRLTVL.

V gene TRBV11-2 combines with J gene TRBJ1-4; unclear D gene. The CDR3 totals 11 residues. V lost 0 bases to trimming and J lost 10 bases, with 3 bases between them. Germline CDR1 is SGHAT and CDR2 is FQNNGV. As DNA, the CDR3 is TGTGCCAGCAGCTTAGAGGGAAAACTGTTTTTT. It is translated as CASSLEGKLFF.

The chain employs TRBV18 and TRBJ2-7; TRBD1 aligns across 10 bases. This CDR3 spans 15 amino acids. V lost 3 bases and J lost 4; bases outside the gene matches: 6. The germline gives CDR1 KGHSH, CDR2 LQKENI. CDR3 in DNA: TGTGCCAGCTCACCGCCGGGACAGGGGAATTACGAGCAGTACTTC. Protein: CASSPPGQGNYEQYF.

This clone was seen only once. The chain recombines TRBV11-1 with TRBJ1-4; D gene unclear. The ends were cut back, 8 bases at V and 5 bases at J, with 18 bases in the middle. Looked up from germline, CDR1 is SGHAT and CDR2 is FQDESV (reference sequence). The CDR3 contains 15 residues. This CDR3 is CASGRSRAENEKLFF. DNA of the CDR3: TGTGCCAGCGGAAGGTCCCGCGCGGAGAATGAAAAACTGTTTTTT.

The V and J genes are TRBV27 and TRBJ1-3, with 7 bases that match TRBD1. The CDR3 is made up of 15 amino acids. CDR1 is MNHEY, CDR2 SMNVEV, per germline (reference sequence). Germline trimming cut 6 bases from V and 2 bases from J; bases unmatched to any gene: 7. As DNA, the CDR3 is TGTGCCAGCAGCCGAGACAGGGCGACTGGAAACACCATATATTTT. Protein: CASSRDRATGNTIYF.

The table lists this clone with a few counts. The chain uses TRBV18 and TRBJ1-3; the D gene is possibly TRBD1 (6 bases). The length of the CDR3 is 15 residues. The V gene's germline CDR1 is KGHSH and CDR2 LQKENI. V was shortened by 3 bases and J by 4 bases, with 13 bases between the two germline ends. This CDR3 is CASSPEQGSGNTIYF. The CDR3 bases are TGTGCCAGCTCACCCGAACAGGGTTCGGGAAACACCATATATTTT.

The chain recombines TRBV7-2 with TRBJ1-2; possibly TRBD1 for D (5 bases). Germline CDR1 SGHTA, CDR2 FQGNSA. The CDR3 is 12 amino acids. V was clipped by 9 bases and J by 7 bases, with 15 bases between them. CDR3 amino acids: CARPSGAGGYTF. CDR3 in DNA: TGTGCCAGGCCCAGTGGGGCGGGTGGCTACACCTTC.